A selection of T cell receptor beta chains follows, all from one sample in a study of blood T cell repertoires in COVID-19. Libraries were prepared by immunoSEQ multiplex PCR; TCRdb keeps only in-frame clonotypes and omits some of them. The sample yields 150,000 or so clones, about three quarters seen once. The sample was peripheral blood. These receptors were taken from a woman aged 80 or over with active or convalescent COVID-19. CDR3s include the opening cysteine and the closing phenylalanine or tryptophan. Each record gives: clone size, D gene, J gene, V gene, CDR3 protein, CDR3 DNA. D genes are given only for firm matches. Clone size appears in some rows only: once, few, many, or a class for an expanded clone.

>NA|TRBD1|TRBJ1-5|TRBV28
CASSAWTGRFQPQHF
TGTGCCAGCAGTGCCTGGACAGGTCGGTTTCAGCCCCAGCATTTT
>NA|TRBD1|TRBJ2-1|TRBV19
CASTAGTGDLWEQFF
TGTGCCAGTACCGCCGGGACAGGGGACCTCTGGGAGCAGTTCTTC
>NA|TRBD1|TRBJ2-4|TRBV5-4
CASSRDRAENIQYF
TGTGCCAGCAGCCGAGACAGGGCGGAAAACATTCAGTACTTC
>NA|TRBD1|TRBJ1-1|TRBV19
CASSKYPGAGGFMNTEAFF
TGTGCCAGTAGTAAATACCCCGGGGCAGGGGGCTTCATGAACACTGAAGCTTTCTTT
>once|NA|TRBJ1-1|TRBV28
CASSLGTVIMNTEAFF
TGTGCCAGCAGTCTCGGGACTGTCATAATGAACACTGAAGCTTTCTTT
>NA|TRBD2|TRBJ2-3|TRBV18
CASSSVTGGRDTQYF
TGTGCCAGTTCGTCCGTGACGGGGGGTCGGGATACGCAGTATTTT
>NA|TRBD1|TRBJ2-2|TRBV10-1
CASSENYLKTGGSGEALGELFF
TGCGCCAGCAGTGAAAATTATCTTAAGACAGGGGGCTCTGGGGAGGCTCTCGGGGAGCTGTTTTTT
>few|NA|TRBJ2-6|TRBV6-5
CASSTMPSGANVLTF
TGTGCCAGCAGTACTATGCCCTCTGGGGCCAACGTCCTGACTTTC
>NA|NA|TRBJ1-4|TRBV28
CASSWGRGWATNEKLFF
TGTGCCAGCAGCTGGGGAAGGGGGTGGGCAACTAATGAAAAACTGTTTTTT
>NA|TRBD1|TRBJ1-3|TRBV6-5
CASREGTDIYF
TGTGCCAGCAGAGAGGGGACAGACATATATTTT
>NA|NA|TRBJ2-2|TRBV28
CATYSGNTGELFF
TGTGCCACTTACTCGGGGAACACCGGGGAGCTGTTTTTT
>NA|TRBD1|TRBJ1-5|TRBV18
CASSAQGVAQPQHF
TGTGCCAGCTCAGCACAGGGGGTGGCTCAGCCCCAGCATTTT
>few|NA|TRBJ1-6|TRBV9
CASSSDSLNSPLHF
TGTGCCAGCAGCTCGGACAGCCTTAATTCACCCCTCCACTTT
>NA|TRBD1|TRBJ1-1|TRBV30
CAWSAGGMAFF
TGTGCCTGGAGTGCAGGGGGCATGGCTTTCTTT
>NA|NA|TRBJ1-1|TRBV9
CASSVEGSRTEAFF
TGTGCCAGCAGCGTAGAGGGGTCGAGGACTGAAGCTTTCTTT
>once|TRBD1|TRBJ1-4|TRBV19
CASSVLPGTANEKLFF
TGTGCCAGTAGTGTACTCCCCGGGACAGCTAATGAAAAACTGTTTTTT
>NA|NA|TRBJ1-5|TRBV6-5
CASSLASGNQPQHF
TGTGCCAGCAGTCTCGCTTCGGGCAATCAGCCCCAGCATTTT
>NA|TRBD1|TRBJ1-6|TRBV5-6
CASSWGQNSPLHF
TGTGCCAGCAGCTGGGGACAGAATTCACCCCTCCACTTT
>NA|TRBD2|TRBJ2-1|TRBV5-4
CASSLALGSGGLNNEQFF
TGTGCCAGCAGCTTGGCCTTGGGTAGCGGGGGGTTGAACAATGAGCAGTTCTTC
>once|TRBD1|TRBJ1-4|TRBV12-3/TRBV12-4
CASRGQAFEKLFF
TGTGCCAGCAGGGGACAGGCTTTTGAAAAACTGTTTTTT
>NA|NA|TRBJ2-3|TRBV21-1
CASSKNCERGGTDTQYF
TGTGCCAGCAGCAAAAATTGTGAGCGGGGGGGAACAGATACGCAGTATTTT
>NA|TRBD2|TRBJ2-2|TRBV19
CASSIRSGGANGELFF
TGTGCCAGTAGTATAAGAAGCGGGGGGGCCAACGGGGAGCTGTTTTTT
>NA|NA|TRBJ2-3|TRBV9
CASSVATIGTDTQYF
TGTGCCAGCAGCGTAGCGACTATAGGCACAGATACGCAGTATTTT
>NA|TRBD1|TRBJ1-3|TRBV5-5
CASSRVQGAPISGNTIYF
TGTGCCAGCAGCCGAGTTCAGGGGGCACCGATCTCTGGAAACACCATATATTTT
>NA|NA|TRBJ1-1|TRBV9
CASSVVQGPYTEAFF
TGTGCCAGCAGCGTAGTTCAGGGGCCGTATACTGAAGCTTTCTTT
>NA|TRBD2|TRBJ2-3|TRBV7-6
CASSLVFSGGATDTQYF
TGTGCCAGCAGCTTAGTTTTTAGCGGGGGGGCCACAGATACGCAGTATTTT
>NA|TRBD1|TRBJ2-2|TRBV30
CAWGPGTGTTSLNTGELFF
TGTGCCTGGGGTCCCGGGACAGGGACTACCAGTTTAAACACCGGGGAGCTGTTTTTT
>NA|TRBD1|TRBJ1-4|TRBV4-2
CASSRGQGKSANEKLFF
TGTGCCAGCAGCCGCGGACAGGGGAAGTCAGCTAATGAAAAACTGTTTTTT
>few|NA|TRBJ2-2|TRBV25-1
CASSDPGPNTGELFF
TGTGCCAGCAGTGATCCAGGCCCTAACACCGGGGAGCTGTTTTTT
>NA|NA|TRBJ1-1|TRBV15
CATSRDYRDLAFF
TGTGCCACCAGCAGAGACTACCGGGACTTAGCTTTCTTT
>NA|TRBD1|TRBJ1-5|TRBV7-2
CASSRQGNQPQHF
TGTGCCAGCAGTAGACAGGGGAATCAGCCCCAGCATTTT
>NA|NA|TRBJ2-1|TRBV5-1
CASSLEAETHNEQFF
TGCGCCAGCAGCTTGGAGGCGGAAACCCACAATGAGCAGTTCTTC
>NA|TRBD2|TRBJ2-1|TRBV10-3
CAIGLAGIRDEQFF
TGTGCCATCGGGCTAGCGGGTATACGTGATGAGCAGTTCTTC
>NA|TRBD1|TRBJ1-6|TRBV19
CASSIRQGDSPLHF
TGTGCCAGTAGTATTCGACAGGGGGATTCACCCCTCCACTTT
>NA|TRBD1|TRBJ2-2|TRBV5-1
CASSRGQGDTGELFF
TGCGCCAGCAGCCGGGGACAGGGGGACACCGGGGAGCTGTTTTTT
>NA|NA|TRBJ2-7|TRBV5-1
CASSLMRDSYEQYF
TGCGCCAGCAGCTTGATGCGGGACTCCTACGAGCAGTACTTC
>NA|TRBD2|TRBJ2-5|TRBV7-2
CASSYSGGAETQYF
TGTGCCAGCAGCTATAGCGGGGGGGCGGAGACCCAGTACTTC
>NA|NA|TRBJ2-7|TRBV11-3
CASSFRETYEQYF
TGTGCCAGCAGCTTTCGAGAGACCTACGAGCAGTACTTC
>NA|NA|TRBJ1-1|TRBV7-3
CASSLFLRNTEAFF
TGTGCCAGCAGCTTATTTCTTAGGAACACTGAAGCTTTCTTT
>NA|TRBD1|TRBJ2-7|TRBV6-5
CASHWNRGQNEQYF
TGTGCCAGCCACTGGAACAGGGGGCAGAACGAGCAGTACTTC
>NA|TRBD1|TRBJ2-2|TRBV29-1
CSVHRQGNTGELFF
TGCAGCGTTCACCGACAGGGAAACACCGGGGAGCTGTTTTTT
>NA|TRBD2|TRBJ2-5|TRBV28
CASSLGLAEETQYF
TGTGCCAGCAGTTTGGGACTAGCGGAAGAGACCCAGTACTTC
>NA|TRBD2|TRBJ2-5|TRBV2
CASSDPGLAGGGETQYF
TGTGCCAGCAGTGATCCGGGACTAGCGGGGGGAGGGGAGACCCAGTACTTC
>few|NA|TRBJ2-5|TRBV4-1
CASSRTEVETQYF
TGCGCCAGCAGCCGGACTGAGGTGGAGACCCAGTACTTC
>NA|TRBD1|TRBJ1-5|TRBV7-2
CASSARTGPFFNQPQHF
TGTGCCAGCAGCGCTAGGACAGGGCCGTTTTTCAATCAGCCCCAGCATTTT
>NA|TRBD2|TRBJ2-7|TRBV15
CATSRASGGPYEQYF
TGTGCCACCAGCAGAGCGTCGGGGGGGCCCTACGAGCAGTACTTC